This T cell receptor (beta chain) derives from a study of blood T cell repertoires in COVID-19. Across the whole study: Acute-phase and convalescent COVID-19 samples originated in the United States, Italy and Spain. T cells, B-cell-depleted T cells, or PBMCs provided the cDNA or gDNA that served as material.

Methods used by the authors: Researchers report that nucleated cell counts were estimated from reference gene primer amplification. Profiling relied on immunoSEQ multiplex PCR, and the TCRdb table lists in-frame clones only, not all of them. The DNA gave D and trimming, while V, J and clone size come from that table. In the table there are some 250,000 clones, about nine tenths of which are singletons. Per the germline V gene, CDR1 is SGHRS and CDR2 is YFSETQ. The CDR3 loop spans 15 amino acids. Losses at the gene ends were 0 bases for V and 2 bases for J; bases not matched to a gene: 4. This clonotype was obtained from a man younger than 45 who had recovered from COVID-19. Sequenced material: peripheral blood. This chain links TRBV5-1 with TRBJ2-5, with 7 bases lining up with TRBD1. The CDR3 loop reads CASSLDGQEQETQYF. For the CDR3, the DNA is TGCGCCAGCAGCTTGGATGGACAGGAACAAGAGACCCAGTACTTC.